The present T cell receptor beta chain was sequenced within a study of chemoradiotherapy in HPV16-positive cancers (dated by TCRdb to 2021 to 2024). Background on the whole study: Candidate HPV-specific T-cell clones and common TCR motifs were defined through functional T-cell assays on cells from a couple of HPV16-positive patients. The study set out to ask whether T-cell immunity against the HPV oncoproteins E6 and E7 changes over the course of chemoradiotherapy and whether that immunity affects survival. The candidate HPV-specific TCRs and motifs were then tracked in TCR repertoires from around 86 patients with HPV-related cancers. Summary of the overall study and its limitations: Expansion of candidate HPV-specific clones and E7-related TCR motifs was observed in the tumor microenvironment during treatment, whereas no such expansion was observed for non-HPV-specific T cells. Only a couple of HPV16-positive patients were used to derive the functional definition of HPV-specific T cells, and the survival association was reported for HPV16-positive patients. In HPV16-positive patients, expansion of HPV-responsive T cells during chemoradiotherapy was associated with improved recurrence-free survival.

Repertoires were sampled repeatedly over the course of chemoradiotherapy so that clonal expansion in the tumor microenvironment could be followed. Remarks on this clone: What antigen it recognizes has not been identified. No quality values exist for individual bases; no much larger clone is one base distant.

Receptor amplification or capture employed the immunoSEQ multiplex PCR assay. TCRdb holds this immuneACCESS table with in-frame rearrangements only. Some clones are missing; in checked studies, unresolved V genes explain under half, and the rest has no known cause. The sample includes around 25,000 clones, with about 92% observed a single time. The ten largest clonotypes hold roughly 23% of the sample. CDR1 and CDR2 (SNHLY, FYNNEI) derive from the germline V gene. The CDR3 runs 12 amino acids, cysteine and phenylalanine included. CDR3 DNA only is kept here, 36 bases in frame from base 1. Cut back by 5 bases and 4 bases, the V and J ends lie 6 bases apart.

This receptor was identified in a human donor with HPV-associated anogenital cancer. The chain is made from TRBV2 and TRBJ1-5, with no D gene named confidently. Specimen: blood, collected from a patient who underwent chemoradiotherapy. For the CDR3, the sequence is CASSLMNQPQHF. The DNA reads as follows: TGTGCCAGCAGTCTTATGAATCAGCCCCAGCATTTT.